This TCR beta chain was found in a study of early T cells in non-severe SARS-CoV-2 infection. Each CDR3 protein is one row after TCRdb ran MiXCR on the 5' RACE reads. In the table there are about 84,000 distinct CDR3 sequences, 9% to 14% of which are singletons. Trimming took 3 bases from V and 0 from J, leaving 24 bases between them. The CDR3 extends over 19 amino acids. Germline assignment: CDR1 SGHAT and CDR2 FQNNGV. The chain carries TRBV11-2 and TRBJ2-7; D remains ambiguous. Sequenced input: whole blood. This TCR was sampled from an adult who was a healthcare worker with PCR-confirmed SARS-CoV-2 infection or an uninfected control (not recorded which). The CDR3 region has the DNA TGTGCCAGCAGCTTTTCGAGATCGGGTAGAAGCGCCGACTCCTACGAGCAGTACTTC. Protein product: CASSFSRSGRSADSYEQYF.